The entry below gives a single T cell receptor beta chain sequence along with its context. Its antigen remains unknown. Sequencing in the ViraFEST assay came after antigen-specific CD4+ T cells had been expanded with viral peptide pools, which were used to stimulate PBMC. Once cultured for approximately ten days, the cells underwent separation to obtain CD4+ T cells. Nobody among the vaccine recipients had prior SARS-CoV-2 infection (nucleocapsid antibodies were negative). Every well housed two million PBMC, which grew in culture alongside 8.5 to 10 IU/ml IL-2 and about 10 ug/ml peptides. Researchers swapped half the medium for IL-2 medium on both days 3 and 7. Deletions cut 1 base from V and 8 bases from J, with 20 bases between. There are 16 residues in the CDR3. Germline V gene sequence: CDR1 MNHEY, CDR2 SVGAGI. These data originate in a study of vaccination effects on CD4 cells after COVID-19. This table comes from immunoSEQ multiplex PCR, and its TCRdb copy is limited to in-frame clones, with some not included. The table shows tens of thousands of clones, with roughly 72% occurring only once.

The sequence came from a human donor who received a COVID-19 vaccine. The rearrangement uses TRBV6-5 and TRBJ1-2, with D maybe TRBD1 (5 bases). This specimen consisted of CD4+ T cells from PBMCs cultured with HCoV-NL63 spike peptides, obtained before COVID-19 vaccination. CDR3 residues: CASSYFARGGGFGYTF. As DNA, the CDR3 is TGTGCCAGCAGTTACTTCGCAAGAGGCGGGGGATTCGGCTACACCTTC.